Listed below are T cell receptor beta chains from one sample, sequenced in a study of PD-L1 blockade in urothelial cancer. Generated by immunoSEQ multiplex PCR, the TCRdb table keeps only in-frame clones and is missing some. Of 45,000 to 65,000 clones in the sample, around 82% were seen once. The input for sequencing was PBMCs, taken around atezolizumab (anti-PD-L1) treatment. The receptors derive from a man aged 35 to 55 with urothelial cancer. The CDR3 runs from the conserved cysteine through the conserved F or W. D genes are given only for firm matches. The size field is filled for only some rows; it gives once, few, many or a size class.

DNA: TGTGCCAGCAGCAAAGCCGGGTACTCTGGAAACACCATATATTTT
CDR3: CASSKAGYSGNTIYF
J: TRBJ1-3
V: TRBV21-1
size: NA
D: NA

DNA: TGTGCCAGCACCAGAATACAGGGGGCGGACTATGGCTACACCTTC
CDR3: CASTRIQGADYGYTF
J: TRBJ1-2
V: TRBV6-5
size: NA
D: TRBD1

DNA: TGTGCCAGCAGTTTACTAGCGTACTACACAGATACGCAGTATTTT
CDR3: CASSLLAYYTDTQYF
J: TRBJ2-3
V: TRBV28
size: few
D: NA

DNA: TGTGCCAGCAGCCGAGCCGGGACTACCAACAATGAGCAGTTCTTC
CDR3: CASSRAGTTNNEQFF
J: TRBJ2-1
V: TRBV7-6
size: NA
D: TRBD2

DNA: TGTGCCAGCAGCCATGTCAGGGATAGACCCTACGAGCAGTACTTC
CDR3: CASSHVRDRPYEQYF
J: TRBJ2-7
V: TRBV14
size: NA
D: NA

DNA: TGTGCCAGCAATGGCGTGGGGCGGGAGAAGGCAGATACGCAGTATTTT
CDR3: CASNGVGREKADTQYF
J: TRBJ2-3
V: TRBV28
size: NA
D: TRBD2

DNA: TGTGCCAGCAGCCCTATACCGGGACAGGGAAACACCATATATTTT
CDR3: CASSPIPGQGNTIYF
J: TRBJ1-3
V: TRBV7-2
size: once
D: TRBD1

DNA: TGTGCCAGCAGCCTACCGGGGGGGTCGGAGACCCAGTACTTC
CDR3: CASSLPGGSETQYF
J: TRBJ2-5
V: TRBV9
size: once
D: TRBD2

DNA: TGTGCCAGCAGCTTAGGCCAACGGGAGCAGTTCTTC
CDR3: CASSLGQREQFF
J: TRBJ2-1
V: TRBV11-3
size: NA
D: NA

DNA: TGTGCCAGCAGCGTAGCTTCGTCGAGCAGGAACACCATATATTTT
CDR3: CASSVASSSRNTIYF
J: TRBJ1-3
V: TRBV9
size: NA
D: NA

DNA: TGTGCCAGCAGTGCAGGGACTAGCGGGAGACTCAATGAGCAGTTCTTC
CDR3: CASSAGTSGRLNEQFF
J: TRBJ2-1
V: TRBV2
size: NA
D: TRBD2

DNA: TGTGCCAGCAGTCTGGTGGGGGAGGTTGGGGAGACCCAGTACTTC
CDR3: CASSLVGEVGETQYF
J: TRBJ2-5
V: TRBV5-6
size: NA
D: NA

DNA: TGTGCCAGTAGTCCCCGACAGGGGACGACCTACGAGCAGTACTTC
CDR3: CASSPRQGTTYEQYF
J: TRBJ2-7
V: TRBV19
size: NA
D: TRBD1

DNA: TGCGCCAGCAGCGGAGTTGGTGCAACAGGGGGTGGCACTGAAGCTTTCTTT
CDR3: CASSGVGATGGGTEAFF
J: TRBJ1-1
V: TRBV5-1
size: NA
D: TRBD1

DNA: TGCGCCAGCAGCTTGAAAGCGGAAGAGACCCAGTACTTC
CDR3: CASSLKAEETQYF
J: TRBJ2-5
V: TRBV5-1
size: NA
D: NA

DNA: TGTGCCAGCAGCCCCGGGACTACCAATGAGCAGTTCTTC
CDR3: CASSPGTTNEQFF
J: TRBJ2-1
V: TRBV7-6
size: NA
D: TRBD2

DNA: TGTGCCAGCAGCATAGGGGAAGAGGGGGAGACCACTGAAGCTTTCTTT
CDR3: CASSIGEEGETTEAFF
J: TRBJ1-1
V: TRBV21-1
size: NA
D: NA